A selection of T cell receptor beta chains follows, all from one sample in a study of technical replicates of blood from a few donors. TCRdb's copy holds only in-frame clones and misses some; the assay was immunoSEQ multiplex PCR. The sample includes 35,000 to 50,000 clones, 96% of them seen just once. The sequenced sample consisted of T cells isolated from PBMCs. Receptors originate from a human donor in good health. Both conserved end residues are part of each CDR3. A D gene is named only where the DNA matches it firmly. Expanded clones are given a class, and other clones once, few, many or no size at all.

v_call: TRBV25-1; clone_size: .; j_call: TRBJ2-2; d_call: TRBD2; cdr3_aa: CASSETSGNTGELFF; cdr3_nt: TGTGCCAGCAGTGAAACTAGCGGTAACACCGGGGAGCTGTTTTTT
v_call: TRBV5-1; clone_size: .; j_call: TRBJ1-4; d_call: .; cdr3_aa: CASSLDFREREKLFF; cdr3_nt: TGCGCCAGCAGCTTGGATTTCAGGGAACGGGAAAAACTGTTTTTT
v_call: TRBV6-1; clone_size: few; j_call: TRBJ1-5; d_call: .; cdr3_aa: CASSEAGVMNQPQHF; cdr3_nt: TGTGCCAGCAGTGAGGCGGGGGTTATGAATCAGCCCCAGCATTTT
v_call: TRBV6-1; clone_size: .; j_call: TRBJ1-5; d_call: TRBD1; cdr3_aa: CASSALTGVGNQPQHF; cdr3_nt: TGTGCCAGCAGTGCCCTGACAGGGGTCGGCAATCAGCCCCAGCATTTT
v_call: TRBV7-6; clone_size: .; j_call: TRBJ2-7; d_call: .; cdr3_aa: CASSLALPGAPEEQYF; cdr3_nt: TGTGCCAGCAGCTTAGCGCTGCCGGGAGCTCCTGAAGAGCAGTACTTC
v_call: TRBV11-3; clone_size: once; j_call: TRBJ1-4; d_call: .; cdr3_aa: CASSITTNEKLFF; cdr3_nt: TGTGCCAGCAGCATAACAACTAATGAAAAACTGTTTTTT
v_call: TRBV2; clone_size: .; j_call: TRBJ2-7; d_call: .; cdr3_aa: CASRDFTTYEQYF; cdr3_nt: TGTGCCAGCAGAGATTTCACAACCTACGAGCAGTACTTC
v_call: TRBV19; clone_size: .; j_call: TRBJ2-7; d_call: .; cdr3_aa: CASSIGGSYEQYF; cdr3_nt: TGTGCCAGTAGTATCGGGGGCTCCTACGAGCAGTACTTC
v_call: TRBV27; clone_size: .; j_call: TRBJ2-7; d_call: TRBD1; cdr3_aa: CASSSGQGTYEQYF; cdr3_nt: TGTGCCAGCAGTTCCGGACAGGGAACCTACGAGCAGTACTTC
v_call: TRBV28; clone_size: .; j_call: TRBJ1-2; d_call: TRBD1; cdr3_aa: CASSPPGQGNGYTF; cdr3_nt: TGTGCCAGCAGTCCTCCGGGACAGGGAAATGGCTACACCTTC
v_call: TRBV5-6; clone_size: .; j_call: TRBJ2-7; d_call: TRBD2; cdr3_aa: CASSAPGLAGSYEQYF; cdr3_nt: TGTGCCAGCAGCGCCCCGGGACTAGCGGGCTCCTACGAGCAGTACTTC
v_call: TRBV5-1; clone_size: .; j_call: TRBJ2-1; d_call: .; cdr3_aa: CASAGLSYNEQFF; cdr3_nt: TGCGCCAGTGCCGGACTTTCCTACAATGAGCAGTTCTTC
v_call: TRBV27; clone_size: once; j_call: TRBJ2-3; d_call: .; cdr3_aa: CASSLSKRDTGQYF; cdr3_nt: TGTGCCAGCAGTTTATCGAAAAGGGACACCGGGCAGTATTTT